These T cell receptor beta chains were read from a single sample in a study of cytomegalovirus exposure and HLA in healthy donors. Here immunoSEQ multiplex PCR was the method, and the copy in TCRdb shows in-frame clones only, minus some. The sample has roughly 150,000 clones, roughly 77% seen once. Sequencing input: PBMCs. Every receptor here comes from a woman aged 25 to 45 in good health and CMV-seronegative. Both conserved end residues are part of each CDR3. The order of the fields is clone size, J gene, D gene, V gene, CDR3 length, CDR3 protein, CDR3 DNA. The D gene is left open where the match is weak. Expanded clones are given a class, and other clones once, few, many or no size at all.

clone_size: few; j_call: TRBJ2-7; d_call: .; v_call: TRBV5-1; cdr3_length: 12; cdr3_aa: CASSDSGYEQYF; cdr3_nt: TGCGCCAGCAGCGACTCGGGGTACGAGCAGTACTTC
clone_size: .; j_call: TRBJ2-1; d_call: .; v_call: TRBV2; cdr3_length: 16; cdr3_aa: CASSEARLVSYNEQFF; cdr3_nt: TGTGCCAGCAGTGAAGCGCGGTTAGTATCCTACAATGAGCAGTTCTTC
clone_size: .; j_call: TRBJ2-1; d_call: .; v_call: TRBV19; cdr3_length: 15; cdr3_aa: CASSIEAVTYNEQFF; cdr3_nt: TGTGCCAGTAGTATCGAGGCGGTTACCTACAATGAGCAGTTCTTC
clone_size: .; j_call: TRBJ2-7; d_call: .; v_call: TRBV7-8; cdr3_length: 13; cdr3_aa: CASSSWGQSEQYF; cdr3_nt: TGTGCCAGCAGCTCGTGGGGGCAGTCCGAGCAGTACTTC
clone_size: once; j_call: TRBJ2-1; d_call: .; v_call: TRBV7-8; cdr3_length: 14; cdr3_aa: CASRSMGLYNEQFF; cdr3_nt: TGTGCCAGCAGGAGCATGGGCCTCTACAATGAGCAGTTCTTC
clone_size: .; j_call: TRBJ2-3; d_call: .; v_call: TRBV11-2; cdr3_length: 13; cdr3_aa: CASSLVFADTQYF; cdr3_nt: TGTGCCAGCAGCTTAGTGTTCGCAGATACGCAGTATTTT
clone_size: .; j_call: TRBJ2-7; d_call: .; v_call: TRBV13; cdr3_length: 15; cdr3_aa: CASSFGRELYYEQYF; cdr3_nt: TGTGCCAGCAGCTTCGGCAGGGAACTCTACTACGAGCAGTACTTC
clone_size: .; j_call: TRBJ1-5; d_call: .; v_call: TRBV2; cdr3_length: 13; cdr3_aa: CASSGDSNQPQHF; cdr3_nt: TGTGCCAGCAGCGGAGACAGCAATCAGCCCCAGCATTTT
clone_size: few; j_call: TRBJ1-3; d_call: .; v_call: TRBV7-9; cdr3_length: 15; cdr3_aa: CASSLGVGSGNTIYF; cdr3_nt: TGTGCCAGCAGCTTAGGTGTCGGCTCTGGAAACACCATATATTTT
clone_size: .; j_call: TRBJ1-1; d_call: .; v_call: TRBV7-9; cdr3_length: 14; cdr3_aa: CASSFSQGSTEAFF; cdr3_nt: TGTGCCAGCAGCTTTAGTCAGGGAAGCACTGAAGCTTTCTTT